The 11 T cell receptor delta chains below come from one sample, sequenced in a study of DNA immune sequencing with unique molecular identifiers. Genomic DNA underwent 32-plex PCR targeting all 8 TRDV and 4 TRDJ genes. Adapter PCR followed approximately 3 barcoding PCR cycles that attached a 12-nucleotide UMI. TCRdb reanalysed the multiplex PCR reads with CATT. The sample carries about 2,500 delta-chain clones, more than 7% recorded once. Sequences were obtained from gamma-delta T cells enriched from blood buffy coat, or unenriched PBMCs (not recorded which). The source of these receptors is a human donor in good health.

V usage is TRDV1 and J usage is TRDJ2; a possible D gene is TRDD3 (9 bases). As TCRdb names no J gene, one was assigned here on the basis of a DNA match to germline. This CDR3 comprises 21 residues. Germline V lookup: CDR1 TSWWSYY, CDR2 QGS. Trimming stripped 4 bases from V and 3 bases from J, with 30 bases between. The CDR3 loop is CALGALPTGDTARCMTAQLFF. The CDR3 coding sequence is TGTGCTCTTGGGGCACTTCCTACGGGGGATACTGCGCGCTGTATGACAGCACAACTCTTCTTT.

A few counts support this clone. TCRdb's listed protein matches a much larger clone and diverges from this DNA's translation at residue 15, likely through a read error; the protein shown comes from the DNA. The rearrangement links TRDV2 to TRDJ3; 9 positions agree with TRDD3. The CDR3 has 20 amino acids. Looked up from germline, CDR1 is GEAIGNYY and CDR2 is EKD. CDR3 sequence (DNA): TGTGCCTGTGATCCCATTGTACTGGGGGAAAGCTCCTGGGACGCCCGACAGATGTTTTTC. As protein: CACDPIVLGESSWDARQMFF.

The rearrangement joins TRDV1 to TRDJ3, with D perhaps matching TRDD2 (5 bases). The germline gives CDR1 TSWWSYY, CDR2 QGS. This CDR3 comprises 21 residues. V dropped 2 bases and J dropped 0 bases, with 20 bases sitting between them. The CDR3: CALGECPTRGFSSWDTRQMFF. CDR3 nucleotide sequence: TGTGCTCTTGGGGAATGCCCTACTCGGGGCTTTAGCTCCTGGGACACCCGACAGATGTTTTTC.

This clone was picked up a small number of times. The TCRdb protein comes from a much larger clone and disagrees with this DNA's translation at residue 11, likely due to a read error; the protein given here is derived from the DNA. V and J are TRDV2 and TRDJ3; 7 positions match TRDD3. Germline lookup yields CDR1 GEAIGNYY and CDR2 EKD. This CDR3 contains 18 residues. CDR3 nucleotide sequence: TGTGCCTGTGACAAAATACTGGGGAGCTCCTCGGACACCCGACAGATGTTTTTC. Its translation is CACDKILGSSSDTRQMFF.

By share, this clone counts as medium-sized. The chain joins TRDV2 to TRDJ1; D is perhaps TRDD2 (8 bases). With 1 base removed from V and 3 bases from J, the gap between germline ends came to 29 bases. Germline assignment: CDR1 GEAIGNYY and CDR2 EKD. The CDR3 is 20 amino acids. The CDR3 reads CACDTGFLQPGGQSSDKLIF. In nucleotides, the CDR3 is TGTGCCTGTGACACGGGCTTCCTACAACCTGGGGGCCAATCGTCCGATAAACTCATCTTT.

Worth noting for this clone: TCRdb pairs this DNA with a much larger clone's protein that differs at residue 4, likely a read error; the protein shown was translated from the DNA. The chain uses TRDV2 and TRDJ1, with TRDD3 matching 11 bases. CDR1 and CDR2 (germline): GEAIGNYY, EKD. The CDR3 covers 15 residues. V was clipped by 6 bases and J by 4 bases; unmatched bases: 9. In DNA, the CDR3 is TGTGCCTGTTCCCAACTGGGGGATAGGGACGATAAACTCATCTTT. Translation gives CACSQLGDRDDKLIF.

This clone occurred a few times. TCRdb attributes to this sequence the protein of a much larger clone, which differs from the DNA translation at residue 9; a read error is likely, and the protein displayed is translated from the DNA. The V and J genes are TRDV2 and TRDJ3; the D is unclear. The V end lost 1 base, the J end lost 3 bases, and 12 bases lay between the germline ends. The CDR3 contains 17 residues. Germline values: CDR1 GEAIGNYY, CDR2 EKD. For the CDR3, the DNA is TGTGCCTGTGACACATCGCCCCCCTTCTGGGACACCCGACAGATGTTTTTC. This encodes CACDTSPPFWDTRQMFF.

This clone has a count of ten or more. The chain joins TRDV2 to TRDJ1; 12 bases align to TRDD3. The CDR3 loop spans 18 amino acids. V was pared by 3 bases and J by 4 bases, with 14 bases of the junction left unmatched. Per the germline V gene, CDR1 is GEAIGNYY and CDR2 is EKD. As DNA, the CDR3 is TGTGCCTGTGACGCCCGAGTACGCCCTGGGGGATACGGCGATAAACTCATCTTT. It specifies CACDARVRPGGYGDKLIF.

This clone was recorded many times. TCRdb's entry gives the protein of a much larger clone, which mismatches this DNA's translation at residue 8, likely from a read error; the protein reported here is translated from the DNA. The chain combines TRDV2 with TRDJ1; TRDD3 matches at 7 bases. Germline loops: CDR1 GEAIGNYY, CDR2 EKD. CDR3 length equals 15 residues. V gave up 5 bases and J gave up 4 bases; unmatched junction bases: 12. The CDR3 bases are TGTGCCTGTGCCCAACTGGGGTATAGGGACGATAAACTCATCTTT. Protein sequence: CACAQLGYRDDKLIF.

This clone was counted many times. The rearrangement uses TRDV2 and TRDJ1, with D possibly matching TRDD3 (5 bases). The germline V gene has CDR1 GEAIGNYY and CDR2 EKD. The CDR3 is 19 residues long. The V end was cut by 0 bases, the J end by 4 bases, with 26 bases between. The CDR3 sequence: CACDTLSGSSGPTGDKLIF. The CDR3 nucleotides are TGTGCCTGTGACACCCTTTCTGGGAGCTCGGGGCCGACGGGCGATAAACTCATCTTT.

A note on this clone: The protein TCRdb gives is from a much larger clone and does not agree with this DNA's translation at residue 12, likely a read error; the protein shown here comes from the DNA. CDR3 coding DNA: TGTGCCTGTGACACATCGCCCCCCTCCTGGGACGCCCGACAGATGTTTTTC. Protein sequence: CACDTSPPSWDARQMFF. J is TRDJ3 and V is TRDV2, with D possibly TRDD3 on 5 matching bases. The CDR3 is 17 amino acids. The germline gives CDR1 GEAIGNYY, CDR2 EKD.